The 23 T cell receptor beta chains given below trace back to one sample, sequenced in a study of cytomegalovirus exposure and HLA in healthy donors. This PCR relied on a set of 60 Vbeta primers and 13 Jbeta primers. Clones were read by immunoSEQ multiplex PCR, and TCRdb kept only the in-frame ones, dropping some. The table shows about 170,000 clones, with roughly 79% occurring only once. The source material was PBMCs. These TCRs come from a woman aged 45-59 years in good health and CMV-seropositive.

The chain carries TRBV6-6 and TRBJ2-1; TRBD2 agrees at 8 bases. CDR1 MNHNY and CDR2 SVGAGI come from the germline V gene (reference sequence). The junction had 3 bases not matched to a gene; V was cut back by 8 bases and J by 0 bases. The CDR3 is 14 amino acids. The CDR3 reads CASSGGSSYNEQFF. The CDR3 bases are TGTGCCAGCTCGGGGGGGAGCTCCTACAATGAGCAGTTCTTC.

This chain uses TRBV5-6 with TRBJ1-2; maybe TRBD1 (5 bases). The CDR3 has 13 amino acids. Trimming took off 9 bases at V and 2 bases at J, with 14 bases between the two ends. Germline V lookup: CDR1 SGHDT, CDR2 YYEEEE. The CDR3 nucleotides read TGTGCCACCTCTCCAGACAGAAACTATGGCTACACCTTC. It is translated as CATSPDRNYGYTF.

The chain uses TRBV5-4 and TRBJ2-2; 8 positions match TRBD1. This CDR3 contains 16 residues. The V gene's germline CDR1 is SGHNT and CDR2 YYREEE (reference sequence). The V and J ends lost 3 bases and 1 base, in that order; junction bases with no gene match: 5. The CDR3, as DNA: TGTGCCAGCAGCTCGCCGGACAGGGTGAACACCGGGGAGCTGTTTTTT. It is translated as CASSSPDRVNTGELFF.

The chain uses TRBV19 and TRBJ1-2, with TRBD1 matching over 11 bases. The length of the CDR3 is 16 residues. Germline V CDR1 and CDR2: LNHDA, SQIVND (reference sequence). V lost 7 bases, J lost 0 bases, and 7 bases stayed unmatched. The CDR3 DNA follows: TGTGCCAGTAAGGGGACAGGGGGTGATGCTAACTATGGCTACACCTTC. This translates into CASKGTGGDANYGYTF. Supplemented by reference TRBV19 and TRBJ1-2, the full variable domain reads DGGITQSPKYLFRKEGQNVTLSCEQNLNHDAMYWYRQDPGQGLRLIYYSQIVNDFQKGDIAEGYSVSREKKESFPLTVTSAQKNPTAFYLCASKGTGGDANYGYTFGSGTRLTVV.

V usage is TRBV18 and J usage is TRBJ2-2; TRBD2 aligns across 11 bases. The junction had 5 bases not matched to a gene; V was cut back by 3 bases and J by 5 bases. Germline CDR1 KGHSH, CDR2 LQKENI. The CDR3 runs to 16 residues. The CDR3 region is CASSPTSGRDTGELFF. The CDR3 bases are TGTGCCAGCTCACCTACTAGCGGGAGAGATACCGGGGAGCTGTTTTTT.

The rearrangement uses TRBV9 and TRBJ2-1, with D tentatively TRBD1 (6 bases). The CDR3 totals 14 residues. V shed 0 bases and J shed 9 bases, with 13 bases lying between them. The V gene's germline CDR1 is SGDLS and CDR2 YYNGEE. The CDR3 nucleotides are TGTGCCAGCAGCGTAGGGGGAACAGGGAGTGAGCAGTTCTTC. Its translation is CASSVGGTGSEQFF. The whole variable domain, remainder taken from reference TRBV9 and TRBJ2-1, is DSGVTQTPKHLITATGQRVTLRCSPRSGDLSVYWYQQSLDQGLQFLIQYYNGEERAKGNILERFSAQQFPDLHSELNLSSLELGDSALYFCASSVGGTGSEQFFGPGTRLTVL.

The chain uses TRBV28 and TRBJ1-5; 10 bases agree with TRBD1. The CDR3 is made up of 16 amino acids. Germline CDR1 MDHEN, CDR2 SYDVKM. V gave up 6 bases and J gave up 5 bases; unmatched junction bases: 10. CDR3 in DNA: TGTGCCAGCAGGGGGACAGGGGATGGGTGGTATCAGCCCCAGCATTTT. It translates to CASRGTGDGWYQPQHF.

V usage is TRBV2 and J usage is TRBJ1-5, with TRBD1 matching 7 bases. V lost 8 bases and J lost 7; bases outside the gene matches: 8. The germline CDR1 and CDR2 sequences are SNHLY and FYNNEI. The CDR3 is 13 residues long. The CDR3 loop is CASRAGGGQPQHF. The CDR3 DNA is TGTGCCAGCCGGGCAGGGGGAGGACAGCCCCAGCATTTT.

The chain joins TRBV5-4 to TRBJ1-3, with TRBD1 matching 9 bases. The CDR3 length is 15 residues. V dropped 4 bases and J dropped 3; count of bases not matched to a gene: 5. The germline V gene encodes CDR1 SGHNT and CDR2 YYREEE (reference sequence). The CDR3 DNA reads TGTGCCAGCAGCGTACAGGGGGCGCTTGGAAACACCATATATTTT. This sequence encodes CASSVQGALGNTIYF.

This clone was seen only a few times. The rearrangement links TRBV5-4 to TRBJ1-1; the D gene is possibly TRBD1 (6 bases). The CDR3 loop spans 14 amino acids. The V end was cut by 1 base, the J end by 0 bases, with 7 bases between. CDR1 and CDR2 (germline): SGHNT, YYREEE (reference sequence). The CDR3 loop is CASSLKGVNTEAFF. The DNA of the CDR3 is TGTGCCAGCAGCTTGAAGGGGGTGAACACTGAAGCTTTCTTT.

The chain recombines TRBV4-3 with TRBJ2-7; D is possibly TRBD1 (5 bases). V was clipped by 0 bases and J by 4 bases, with 7 bases between them. CDR1 and CDR2 (germline): LGHNA, YSLEER. CDR3 length equals 13 residues. The CDR3 DNA follows: TGCGCCAGCAGCCAAGAGTCAGGGTACGAGCAGTACTTC. Residues: CASSQESGYEQYF.

The V and J genes are TRBV4-1 and TRBJ1-4, with D possibly TRBD1 on 6 matching bases. CDR3 length: 14 amino acids. Trimming cost V 10 bases and J 4 bases, with 16 bases left between them. Per the germline V gene, CDR1 is MGHRA and CDR2 is YSYEKL. CDR3 in DNA: TGCGCCACCGCCCCAGGGGAGTATAATGAAAAACTGTTTTTT. This sequence encodes CATAPGEYNEKLFF.

CDR3 amino acids: CASSVVPTGRNTIYF. CDR3 coding DNA: TGTGCCAGCAGCGTAGTACCTACAGGTCGAAACACCATATATTTT. The chain recombines TRBV9 with TRBJ1-3, with a weak D call TRBD1 (5 bases). The length of the CDR3 is 15 residues. Trimming removed 0 bases at V and 5 bases at J, with 12 bases between. The germline CDR1 and CDR2 sequences are SGDLS and YYNGEE.

As to this clone: The junction departs from the called germline gene at one end, perhaps through a read error. The chain carries TRBV5-5 and TRBJ1-1; D remains unclear. Germline V gene sequence: CDR1 SGHKS, CDR2 YYEKEE (reference sequence). The CDR3 contains 12 residues. DNA of the CDR3: TGTGCCAGCAGCTTTACCCCGACTGGAGCTTTCTTT. Translated, it gives CASSFTPTGAFF.

This chain uses TRBV20-1 with TRBJ1-2; D unclear. Germline V gene sequence: CDR1 DFQATT, CDR2 SNEGSKA (reference sequence). Trimming cost V 1 base and J 4 bases, with 4 bases left between them. The CDR3 covers 11 residues. CDR3 sequence (DNA): TGCAGTGCTAGAGCCTCCTATGGCTACACCTTC. Translated: CSARASYGYTF.

V and J are TRBV9 and TRBJ1-5; 7 bases fit TRBD1. V dropped 3 bases and J dropped 0; count of bases not matched to a gene: 3. The CDR3 runs 15 residues. Germline V gives CDR1 SGDLS, CDR2 YYNGEE. DNA for the CDR3: TGTGCCAGCAGCGGACAGGGCTCTAGCAATCAGCCCCAGCATTTT. Translation gives CASSGQGSSNQPQHF.

V and J are TRBV5-1 and TRBJ1-1; D is perhaps TRBD1 (5 bases). The CDR3 has 14 residues. In germline, CDR1 is SGHRS, CDR2 YFSETQ. Trimming shortened V by 0 bases and J by 3 bases, and 9 bases separated the two germline ends. CDR3 sequence (DNA): TGCGCCAGCAGCTTGGGGGGCAGGGACACTGAAGCTTTCTTT. Protein: CASSLGGRDTEAFF.

The chain's CDR3 is CASSEGPASGGTYEQYF. The CDR3 DNA reads as TGTGCCAGCAGCGAGGGGCCCGCTAGCGGGGGTACCTACGAGCAGTACTTC. This chain uses TRBV7-2 with TRBJ2-7; 10 bases are shared with TRBD2. With V trimmed by 5 bases and J by 2 bases, 12 bases remained unmatched. This CDR3 has 17 residues. Germline assignment: CDR1 SGHTA and CDR2 FQGNSA.

There are a few counts of this clone. The chain combines TRBV7-2 with TRBJ2-7, with D possibly TRBD1 on 5 matching bases. This CDR3 is built from 12 residues. The germline V gene encodes CDR1 SGHTA and CDR2 FQGNSA. V shed 5 bases and J shed 3 bases, with 8 bases lying between them. This chain's CDR3 is CASSIDSYEQYF. CDR3 bases: TGTGCCAGCAGCATCGACAGCTACGAGCAGTACTTC.

In its sample, this clone was seen a few times. J is TRBJ1-1 and V is TRBV13; 7 nucleotides match TRBD1. There are 13 residues in the CDR3. Trimming at V came to 0 bases and at J to 5 bases, leaving 0 bases not matched to a gene. Germline V gene data show CDR1 as PRHDT and CDR2 as FYEKMQ (reference sequence). The CDR3 coding sequence is TGTGCCAGCAGCTTAGGACAGGGGACTGAAGCTTTCTTT. Translation gives CASSLGQGTEAFF.

This clone was observed a handful of times. This chain links TRBV29-1 with TRBJ1-1, with D possibly TRBD1 on 6 matching bases. Germline V gene sequence: CDR1 SQVTM, CDR2 ANQGSEA. This CDR3 contains 13 residues. The CDR3 loop reads CAAGGGERTEAFF. The CDR3 coding sequence is TGCGCAGCTGGGGGGGGCGAGAGGACTGAAGCTTTCTTT.

The gene calls are TRBV5-3 and TRBJ1-2; 7 nucleotides match TRBD1. TRBV5-3 is an open reading frame, and its role is uncertain. After removal of 3 bases from V and 8 bases from J, the junction contained 22 bases not matched to a gene. This CDR3 spans 18 amino acids. The CDR3 nucleotides read TGTGCCAGAAGCTACAACTTAGAGGGGGCGCCCCACTATGGAGGCTACACCTTC. Its translation: CARSYNLEGAPHYGGYTF.

The chain links TRBV6-6 to TRBJ2-3; 9 bases fit TRBD1. V shed 6 bases, J shed 3 bases, and the junction held 4 bases outside the gene matches. The germline V gene has CDR1 MNHNY and CDR2 SVGAGI (reference sequence). The CDR3 is made up of 14 amino acids. The CDR3 sequence: CASSLGQGTDTQYF. CDR3 in DNA: TGTGCCAGCAGCCTGGGACAGGGAACAGATACGCAGTATTTT.